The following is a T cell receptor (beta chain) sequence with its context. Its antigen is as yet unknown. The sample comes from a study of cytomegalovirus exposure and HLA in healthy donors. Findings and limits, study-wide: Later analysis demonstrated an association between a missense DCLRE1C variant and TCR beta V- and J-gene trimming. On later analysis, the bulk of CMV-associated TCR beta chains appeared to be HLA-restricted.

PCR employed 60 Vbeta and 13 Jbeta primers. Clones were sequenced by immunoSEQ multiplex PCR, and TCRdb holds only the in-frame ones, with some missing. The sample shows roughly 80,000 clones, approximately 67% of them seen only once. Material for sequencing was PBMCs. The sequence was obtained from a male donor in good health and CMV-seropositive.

The chain's CDR3 is CASSPPPSGTYEQYF. The CDR3 nucleotides read TGTGCCAGCAGTCCCCCTCCTAGCGGGACCTACGAGCAGTACTTC. This sequence joins TRBV28 and TRBJ2-7; 9 bases align to TRBD2. This CDR3 spans 15 amino acids. Germline V CDR1 and CDR2: MDHEN, SYDVKM. Trimming took 5 bases from V and 2 from J; bases not matched to a gene: 7.